The rows below give T cell receptor beta chains drawn from one sample of a study of TIL therapy for anti-PD-1-resistant metastatic lung cancer. The protocol was immunoSEQ multiplex PCR, while the TCRdb copy is restricted to in-frame clones and leaves out a portion. This table has approximately 12,000 clones, roughly 58% appearing once. Specimen: tumor tissue, collected at baseline. The receptors were sampled from a person aged 25-79 years with non-small cell lung cancer. CDR3s include the opening cysteine and the closing phenylalanine or tryptophan. The D gene is left open where the match is weak. The size of a clone is reported for some rows only, either as once, few or many, or as a class for expanded clones.

TRBV7-8	TRBD1	TRBJ2-4	NA	TGTGCCAGCAGCAGACCCGGACAGGATCAAGCCAAAAACATTCAGTACTTC	CASSRPGQDQAKNIQYF
TRBV9	TRBD2	TRBJ2-7	few	TGTGCCAGCAGCGAGCGACTAGCGCAACCCTACGAGCAGTACTTC	CASSERLAQPYEQYF
TRBV7-2	TRBD2	TRBJ2-1	NA	TGTGCCAGCAGCTCGCGACTAGCGGGGTACAATGAGCAGTTCTTC	CASSSRLAGYNEQFF
TRBV5-6	TRBD1	TRBJ1-1	NA	TGTGCCAGCAGCCTGGACAGGGACACTGAAGCTTTCTTT	CASSLDRDTEAFF
TRBV19	NA	TRBJ2-7	medium-sized	TGTGCCAGCAAGCTTACAAGCGAGCAGTACTTC	CASKLTSEQYF
TRBV19	NA	TRBJ1-5	medium-sized	TGTGCCACCTCGGGGAGGGAGAGTCAGCCCCAGCATTTT	CATSGRESQPQHF
TRBV11-2	NA	TRBJ2-7	NA	TGTGCCAGCAGCCTGGGTAGCAGGGGCCAGCAGTACTTC	CASSLGSRGQQYF
TRBV5-5	TRBD2	TRBJ2-5	NA	TGTGCCAGCAGCTTGGCGGGACTAGAACAAGAGACCCAGTACTTC	CASSLAGLEQETQYF
TRBV25-1	NA	TRBJ2-7	few	TGTGCCAGCAGTGACCCCACTAAGCAGTACTTC	CASSDPTKQYF
TRBV6-5	TRBD1	TRBJ2-7	NA	TGTGCCAGCAGGAACGCCAGGGGGTCCGAGCAGTACTTC	CASRNARGSEQYF
TRBV6-2/TRBV6-3	TRBD2	TRBJ2-7	NA	TGTGCCAGCAGTTACGGACTAGCGGGGGGCTCCTACGAGCAGTACTTC	CASSYGLAGGSYEQYF
TRBV11-3	TRBD1	TRBJ1-2	NA	TGTGCCAGCAGCTTAATCGCTCGGACAGGTTCCTTGGTGGATGATGGCTACACCTTC	CASSLIARTGSLVDDGYTF
TRBV13	TRBD1	TRBJ2-1	NA	TGTGCCAGCAGCCTCCTAAAACCGGGACAGGGGAGGAATGAGCAGTTCTTC	CASSLLKPGQGRNEQFF
TRBV15	TRBD1	TRBJ1-5	NA	TGTGCCACCAGCAGGGGGACAGGGTATAGCAATCAGCCCCAGCATTTT	CATSRGTGYSNQPQHF
TRBV6-5	NA	TRBJ1-1	NA	TGTGCCAGCTTTCAGGCGCCGGATTATTACACTGAAGCTTTCTTT	CASFQAPDYYTEAFF
TRBV19	NA	TRBJ1-5	NA	TGTGCCAGTAAGAGGAGAGAGGAAATTAGCAATCAGCCCCAGCATTTT	CASKRREEISNQPQHF
TRBV27	TRBD2	TRBJ2-7	NA	TGTGCCAGCAGTTTTAGCGGGGGGGTATACTCCTACGAGCAGTACTTC	CASSFSGGVYSYEQYF
TRBV11-1	NA	TRBJ2-3	NA	TGTGCCAGCAGCGTCGGGCAAAATCCGATGGATACGCAGTATTTT	CASSVGQNPMDTQYF
TRBV28	TRBD2	TRBJ2-3	NA	TGTGCCAGCAGTTCCCCTAGAGCGGGGGGTCTAGTTACAGATACGCAGTATTTT	CASSSPRAGGLVTDTQYF
TRBV18	TRBD1	TRBJ1-4	once	TGTGCCAGCTCACCGGCCAACAGGGGGCGAGCAGGATTTGGAACTAATGAAAAACTGTTTTTT	CASSPANRGRAGFGTNEKLFF
TRBV6-5	NA	TRBJ2-2	NA	TGTGCCAGCAAATACAGGGGAGGGTCCGGGGAGCTGTTTTTT	CASKYRGGSGELFF
TRBV5-1	TRBD2	TRBJ2-3	medium-sized	TGCGCCAGCCGGCGGGAGGCCACAGATACGCAGTATTTT	CASRREATDTQYF
TRBV27	NA	TRBJ2-5	NA	TGTGCCACCAGCCTGAGTCGAGGGGGAAACCAAGAGACCCAGTACTTC	CATSLSRGGNQETQYF
TRBV5-1	NA	TRBJ2-7	NA	TGCGCCAGCAATTCACCGGGGACACCGTCCTCCTACGAGCAGTACTTC	CASNSPGTPSSYEQYF
TRBV9	TRBD1	TRBJ1-2	NA	TGTGCCAGCAGCGTAGCTACGGGGGGCCGGACAGGGGCGGGCTATGGCTACACCTTC	CASSVATGGRTGAGYGYTF
TRBV19	NA	TRBJ2-3	NA	TGTGCCAGTAATGGGGGGTTCTCAGATACGCAGTATTTT	CASNGGFSDTQYF
TRBV25-1	TRBD1	TRBJ1-4	NA	TGTGCCAGCAGTGAAGACAGGGGGCGAGGTGAAAAACTGTTTTTT	CASSEDRGRGEKLFF
TRBV5-1	TRBD1	TRBJ1-4	medium-sized	TGCGCCAGAGGACAGGCCAATAATGAAAAACTGTTTTTT	CARGQANNEKLFF
TRBV25-1	NA	TRBJ2-1	NA	TGTGCCAGCAGTCCCCAGGGGTATGCTCGCAATGAGCAGTTCTTC	CASSPQGYARNEQFF
TRBV13	TRBD1	TRBJ2-4	NA	TGTGCCAGCAGCTTAAAACAGGGGTGGAACATTCAGTACTTC	CASSLKQGWNIQYF
TRBV14	TRBD2	TRBJ2-1	few	TGTGCCAGCAGCCACGGGACTAGCGGCACTCCTGGGCAGTTCTTC	CASSHGTSGTPGQFF
TRBV10-1	TRBD1	TRBJ1-1	NA	TGCGCCAGCAGCGAAAACGTACAGGGGGCTGCTTTCTTT	CASSENVQGAAFF
TRBV18	NA	TRBJ1-5	NA	TGTGCCAGCTCACCGGGGGACACCCAAAATCAGCCCCAGCATTTT	CASSPGDTQNQPQHF
TRBV30	TRBD1	TRBJ1-2	NA	TGTGCCTGGAGTGTCGGGGACAGAACCTATGGCTACACCTTC	CAWSVGDRTYGYTF
TRBV28	TRBD1	TRBJ2-7	NA	TGTGCCAGCAGTCCCTCCCGGGACAGGGGTTTCGAGCAGTACTTC	CASSPSRDRGFEQYF
TRBV6-5	NA	TRBJ1-1	few	TGTGCCAGCAGACAGTTCATGAACACTGAAGCTTTCTTT	CASRQFMNTEAFF
TRBV28	TRBD1	TRBJ1-5	NA	TGTGCCAGCAGTTTATTGTTCCCGGACAGGGAGACTCAGCCCCAGCATTTT	CASSLLFPDRETQPQHF
TRBV2	NA	TRBJ1-6	medium-sized	TGTGCCAGCAGTGAAGCGGGGGCTTTCTCCTATAATTCACCCCTCCACTTT	CASSEAGAFSYNSPLHF
TRBV19	NA	TRBJ2-7	NA	TGTGCCAGTAGTATAGCCCCCTGGGTGGGGCAGTACTTC	CASSIAPWVGQYF
TRBV3-1/TRBV3-2	NA	TRBJ1-3	medium-sized	TGTGCCAGCAGCCAGGGAACAAACTCTGGAAACACCATATATTTT	CASSQGTNSGNTIYF
TRBV11-2	NA	TRBJ1-1	NA	TGTGCCAGCAGCTTAGGGTACGGTAACACTGAAGCTTTCTTT	CASSLGYGNTEAFF
TRBV30	NA	TRBJ2-7	NA	TGTGCCTGGATCGTGCAAGGAAATCGCGACGAGCAGTACTTC	CAWIVQGNRDEQYF
TRBV18	NA	TRBJ2-1	NA	TGTGCCAGCTCCCAGGGGGGGAATGAGCAGTTCTTC	CASSQGGNEQFF
TRBV6-5	NA	TRBJ2-7	NA	TGTGCCAGCAGCCTCGGACCGGATCGGGAGCAGTACTTC	CASSLGPDREQYF
TRBV2	NA	TRBJ1-1	NA	TGTGCCAGCAGTGTCGGGACAGAAGCTTTCTTT	CASSVGTEAFF
TRBV3-1/TRBV3-2	TRBD1	TRBJ1-2	NA	TGTGCCAGCAGCCACACAGGCACAGGGGTCTATGGCTACACCTTC	CASSHTGTGVYGYTF
TRBV11-2	TRBD1	TRBJ2-7	few	TGTGCCAGCAGCCGTACAGGGACAGGTCCCTACGAGCAGTACTTC	CASSRTGTGPYEQYF
TRBV10-3	NA	TRBJ1-1	NA	TGTGCCATCAGTGAGTCGATTAGGGGGGGCAACACTGAAGCTTTCTTT	CAISESIRGGNTEAFF
TRBV28	TRBD1	TRBJ1-6	NA	TGTGCCAGCAGTGAAGACAGGGGTGATAATTCACCCCTCCACTTT	CASSEDRGDNSPLHF
TRBV9	TRBD1	TRBJ1-3	NA	TGTGCCAGCAGCGTGGGACAGGTGGACACCATATATTTT	CASSVGQVDTIYF
TRBV5-1	TRBD1	TRBJ2-7	NA	TGCGCCAGCAGATCCGGGACAGGCTCCTCCTACGAGCAGTACTTC	CASRSGTGSSYEQYF
TRBV29-1	NA	TRBJ2-1	once	TGCAGCGTTGAAAGGGTAGAATCCTACAATGAGCAGTTCTTC	CSVERVESYNEQFF
TRBV5-5	NA	TRBJ1-3	few	TGTGCCAGCAGCTTCAGGGTGGAGCTCTCTGGAAACACCATATATTTT	CASSFRVELSGNTIYF
TRBV5-1	TRBD1	TRBJ2-7	few	TGCGCCAGCAGCCCCCGGGACAGGGGTTTCGACGAGCAGTACTTC	CASSPRDRGFDEQYF
TRBV7-3	TRBD2	TRBJ2-2	NA	TGTGCCAGCAGCTTAAGAGCGGGGGGTAACACCGGGGAGCTGTTTTTT	CASSLRAGGNTGELFF
TRBV7-3	NA	TRBJ1-5	few	TGTGCCAGCAGCTTAACGAAGGAACAGCCCCAGCATTTT	CASSLTKEQPQHF
TRBV7-6	TRBD2	TRBJ2-7	few	TGTGCCAGCAGCTCTACCAATACCGTAGCGGGAGGCGGTTACGAGCAGTACTTC	CASSSTNTVAGGGYEQYF
TRBV10-2	NA	TRBJ2-7	NA	TGCGCCAGCAGTGATGGGCAGGGTTTAGAAGGGTATGGAAGGTGGTACTTC	CASSDGQGLEGYGRWYF